This T cell receptor (beta chain) was sequenced during a study of tumor and adjacent non-tumor tissue in lung cancer. Study-wide context: The patients, around 9 men and five or six women, were roughly 31 to 80 with stage I to III disease.

Looked up from germline, CDR1 is SGHVS and CDR2 is FQNEAQ. This CDR3 region has 13 residues. Of note for this clonotype: Its matching antigen is unknown. The junction and the germline gene differ at one end; a read error may be behind it.

This sample's RNA came from whole unsorted tissue. More than 3 cm separated this lung sample from the edge of the tumor. Donors were chemotherapy-naive, newly diagnosed lung cancer surgical patients in China, August–late 2014. Findings and limits, study-wide: Tumor repertoires had a smaller top 100 clone share than normal lung.

A modified ARM-PCR protocol with three rounds of nested PCR amplified TCRbeta. MiXCR was run by TCRdb on the multiplex PCR reads, yielding one entry per CDR3 protein. The sample records 75,000 to 95,000 distinct CDR3 sequences, around 82% being singletons. The rearrangement joins TRBV7-8 to TRBJ2-6; D remains unclear. Material: distant non-tumor lung tissue. The sequence came from a woman in her forties or fifties with non-small cell lung cancer. CDR3 bases: TGTGCCAGCAGCTTCGGGTTGACCAACGTCCTGACATTC. Its protein is CASSFGLTNVLTF. Supplemented by reference TRBV7-8 and TRBJ2-6, the full variable domain reads GAGVSQSPRYKVAKRGQDVALRCDPISGHVSLFWYQQALGQGPEFLTYFQNEAQLDKSGLPSDRFFAERPEGSVSTLKIQRTQQEDSAVYLCASSFGLTNVLTFGAGSRLTVL.